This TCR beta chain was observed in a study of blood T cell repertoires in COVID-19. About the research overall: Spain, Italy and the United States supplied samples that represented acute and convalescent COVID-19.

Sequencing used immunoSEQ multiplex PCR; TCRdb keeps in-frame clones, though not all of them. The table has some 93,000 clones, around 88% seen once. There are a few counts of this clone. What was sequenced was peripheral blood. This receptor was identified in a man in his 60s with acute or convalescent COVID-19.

CDR3 sequence (DNA): TGTGCCAGCACCCCGGGGGGCTCTGGCTACACCTTC. Protein product: CASTPGGSGYTF. The chain links TRBV5-6 to TRBJ1-2; TRBD1 might be the D (6 bases). V dropped 6 bases and J dropped 7 bases, with 13 bases sitting between them. Germline lookup yields CDR1 SGHDT and CDR2 YYEEEE. The CDR3 consists of 12 residues. Combining the CDR3 with reference TRBV5-6 and TRBJ1-2 gives the whole variable domain DAGVTQSPTHLIKTRGQQVTLRCSPKSGHDTVSWYQQALGQGPQFIFQYYEEEERQRGNFPDRFSGHQFPNYSSELNVNALLLGDSALYLCASTPGGSGYTFGSGTRLTVV.